The rows below give T cell receptor beta chains drawn from one sample of a study of cytotoxic CD8 clonotypes in ibrutinib-treated CLL. Sequencing used immunoSEQ multiplex PCR; TCRdb keeps in-frame clones, though not all of them. Among under 300,000 clones listed, more than 70% were seen once. Sequencing was performed on PBMCs, taken at disease progression, from a patient treated with ibrutinib. The source is a human donor with chronic lymphocytic leukemia. The CDR3 runs from the conserved cysteine through the conserved F or W. The order of the fields is clone size, V gene, J gene, D gene, CDR3 protein, CDR3 DNA. A D gene is named only where the DNA matches it firmly. Not all rows give a size; the values are once, few, many and, for expanded clones, a class.

clone size: -
V gene: TRBV5-1
J gene: TRBJ1-5
D gene: -
CDR3 protein: CASSLAPNQPQHF
CDR3 DNA: TGCGCCAGCAGCTTGGCCCCCAATCAGCCCCAGCATTTT

clone size: few
V gene: TRBV4-1
J gene: TRBJ2-7
D gene: TRBD2
CDR3 protein: CASSHTSGSSYEQYF
CDR3 DNA: TGCGCCAGCAGCCATACTAGCGGGAGCTCCTACGAGCAGTACTTC

clone size: few
V gene: TRBV9
J gene: TRBJ1-3
D gene: TRBD1
CDR3 protein: CASSTRTGSGNTIYF
CDR3 DNA: TGTGCCAGCAGCACAAGGACAGGGTCTGGAAACACCATATATTTT

clone size: -
V gene: TRBV14
J gene: TRBJ1-2
D gene: -
CDR3 protein: CASSRETGGLFGYTF
CDR3 DNA: TGTGCCAGCAGCCGAGAGACAGGCGGGTTATTCGGCTACACCTTC

clone size: -
V gene: TRBV27
J gene: TRBJ2-5
D gene: -
CDR3 protein: CASSPYPAQGNSETQYF
CDR3 DNA: TGTGCCAGCAGTCCATACCCCGCGCAGGGAAATTCGGAGACCCAGTACTTC

clone size: -
V gene: TRBV7-2
J gene: TRBJ1-2
D gene: -
CDR3 protein: CASSLGGIDTF
CDR3 DNA: TGTGCCAGCAGCTTAGGGGGGATCGACACCTTC

clone size: few
V gene: TRBV27
J gene: TRBJ2-7
D gene: -
CDR3 protein: CASRNRTDPSSF
CDR3 DNA: TGTGCCAGCAGAAACAGGACGGACCCGAGTAGCTTC

clone size: -
V gene: TRBV28
J gene: TRBJ2-1
D gene: TRBD2
CDR3 protein: CASSWLAVSSYNEQFF
CDR3 DNA: TGTGCCAGCAGTTGGCTAGCGGTAAGCTCCTACAATGAGCAGTTCTTC

clone size: few
V gene: TRBV28
J gene: TRBJ1-5
D gene: TRBD1
CDR3 protein: CASAGQGGSNQPQHF
CDR3 DNA: TGTGCCAGCGCAGGACAGGGAGGTAGCAATCAGCCCCAGCATTTT

clone size: few
V gene: TRBV2
J gene: TRBJ1-3
D gene: -
CDR3 protein: CASKITGSGNTIYF
CDR3 DNA: TGTGCCAGCAAAATTACAGGGTCTGGAAACACCATATATTTT

clone size: -
V gene: TRBV5-3
J gene: TRBJ1-4
D gene: -
CDR3 protein: CASRGGSTEKLFF
CDR3 DNA: TGTGCCTCCCGTGGGGGTAGTACTGAAAAACTGTTTTTT

clone size: -
V gene: TRBV9
J gene: TRBJ1-1
D gene: TRBD1
CDR3 protein: CASSVAPSGQGLTEAFF
CDR3 DNA: TGTGCCAGCAGCGTAGCCCCTTCCGGACAGGGATTAACTGAAGCTTTCTTT

clone size: -
V gene: TRBV6-5
J gene: TRBJ2-7
D gene: -
CDR3 protein: CASRAGFSYEQYF
CDR3 DNA: TGTGCCAGCAGAGCGGGTTTCTCCTACGAGCAGTACTTC

clone size: few
V gene: TRBV27
J gene: TRBJ2-7
D gene: -
CDR3 protein: CASSPEGEQYF
CDR3 DNA: TGTGCCAGCAGTCCAGAGGGCGAGCAGTACTTC

clone size: -
V gene: TRBV14
J gene: TRBJ2-2
D gene: -
CDR3 protein: CASSQGYLNTGELFF
CDR3 DNA: TGTGCCAGCAGCCAAGGGTACTTAAACACCGGGGAGCTGTTTTTT

clone size: -
V gene: TRBV7-6
J gene: TRBJ1-1
D gene: -
CDR3 protein: CASSLASGSEAFF
CDR3 DNA: TGTGCCAGCAGCTTAGCATCGGGGTCTGAAGCTTTCTTT

clone size: -
V gene: TRBV6-5
J gene: TRBJ2-2
D gene: -
CDR3 protein: CASSLTGNTGELFF
CDR3 DNA: TGTGCCAGCAGTTTGACAGGGAACACCGGGGAGCTGTTTTTT

clone size: -
V gene: TRBV28
J gene: TRBJ2-7
D gene: TRBD1
CDR3 protein: CASSFGTDYEQYF
CDR3 DNA: TGTGCCAGCAGTTTCGGGACAGACTACGAGCAGTACTTC

clone size: -
V gene: TRBV10-3
J gene: TRBJ2-7
D gene: -
CDR3 protein: CAISESSLAAYEQYF
CDR3 DNA: TGTGCCATCAGTGAGTCTAGCCTAGCAGCCTACGAGCAGTACTTC

clone size: -
V gene: TRBV11-2
J gene: TRBJ1-2
D gene: -
CDR3 protein: CASSLVAGPYGYTF
CDR3 DNA: TGTGCCAGCAGCTTAGTAGCAGGGCCCTATGGCTACACCTTC

clone size: -
V gene: TRBV20-1
J gene: TRBJ2-7
D gene: -
CDR3 protein: CSARDGSEQYF
CDR3 DNA: TGCAGTGCTAGAGATGGGTCCGAGCAGTACTTC

clone size: -
V gene: TRBV27
J gene: TRBJ1-2
D gene: TRBD1
CDR3 protein: CASSLSGDRAYYGYTF
CDR3 DNA: TGTGCCAGCAGTTTATCTGGGGACAGGGCCTACTATGGCTACACCTTC

clone size: -
V gene: TRBV18
J gene: TRBJ1-2
D gene: TRBD1
CDR3 protein: CASSPGTGWGYTF
CDR3 DNA: TGTGCCAGCTCACCCGGGACAGGGTGGGGCTACACCTTC

clone size: -
V gene: TRBV28
J gene: TRBJ1-5
D gene: TRBD1
CDR3 protein: CASRPQGVPYQPQHF
CDR3 DNA: TGTGCCAGCAGACCACAGGGGGTGCCTTATCAGCCCCAGCATTTT

clone size: -
V gene: TRBV6-1
J gene: TRBJ2-4
D gene: -
CDR3 protein: CASTQTGGKNIQYF
CDR3 DNA: TGTGCCAGCACACAGACAGGCGGGAAAAACATTCAGTACTTC

clone size: once
V gene: TRBV5-1
J gene: TRBJ2-5
D gene: -
CDR3 protein: CASSLASGTLQETQYF
CDR3 DNA: TGCGCCAGCAGCTTGGCCTCCGGGACGTTACAAGAGACCCAGTACTTC

clone size: -
V gene: TRBV27
J gene: TRBJ1-5
D gene: TRBD1
CDR3 protein: CASSPWAQGGQPQHF
CDR3 DNA: TGTGCCAGCAGTCCTTGGGCACAGGGGGGGCAGCCCCAGCATTTT

clone size: -
V gene: TRBV10-2
J gene: TRBJ2-7
D gene: TRBD2
CDR3 protein: CASSEAGDEQYF
CDR3 DNA: TGCGCCAGCAGTGAAGCGGGGGACGAGCAGTACTTC

clone size: -
V gene: TRBV9
J gene: TRBJ2-3
D gene: TRBD2
CDR3 protein: CASSGLAGGQDTQYF
CDR3 DNA: TGTGCCAGCAGCGGACTAGCGGGGGGGCAAGATACGCAGTATTTT

clone size: -
V gene: TRBV2
J gene: TRBJ2-5
D gene: -
CDR3 protein: CASSEGYKETQYF
CDR3 DNA: TGTGCCAGCAGTGAAGGCTACAAAGAGACCCAGTACTTC

clone size: once
V gene: TRBV10-1
J gene: TRBJ2-5
D gene: -
CDR3 protein: CASSESPGRQETQYF
CDR3 DNA: TGCGCCAGCAGTGAGTCTCCGGGAAGGCAAGAGACCCAGTACTTC

clone size: -
V gene: TRBV9
J gene: TRBJ2-4
D gene: -
CDR3 protein: CASSVGRLDAKNIQYF
CDR3 DNA: TGTGCCAGCAGCGTAGGGCGGCTAGACGCCAAAAACATTCAGTACTTC

clone size: -
V gene: TRBV7-9
J gene: TRBJ2-3
D gene: -
CDR3 protein: CASSFTGASTDTQYF
CDR3 DNA: TGTGCCAGCAGCTTCACAGGAGCTAGCACAGATACGCAGTATTTT

clone size: -
V gene: TRBV5-4
J gene: TRBJ1-3
D gene: TRBD1
CDR3 protein: CASSAGQGRDTIYF
CDR3 DNA: TGTGCCAGCAGCGCAGGACAGGGGAGGGACACCATATATTTT

clone size: -
V gene: TRBV7-2
J gene: TRBJ1-2
D gene: -
CDR3 protein: CASSPGGGSYGYTF
CDR3 DNA: TGTGCCAGCAGCCCCGGGGGGGGTTCCTATGGCTACACCTTC

clone size: -
V gene: TRBV9
J gene: TRBJ2-2
D gene: TRBD1
CDR3 protein: CASSASQGAGELFF
CDR3 DNA: TGTGCCAGCAGCGCCTCACAGGGGGCCGGGGAGCTGTTTTTT

clone size: few
V gene: TRBV10-3
J gene: TRBJ1-1
D gene: TRBD1
CDR3 protein: CAIRWTGNTEAFF
CDR3 DNA: TGTGCCATCAGGTGGACAGGAAACACTGAAGCTTTCTTT

clone size: -
V gene: TRBV19
J gene: TRBJ2-2
D gene: -
CDR3 protein: CASSNTGELFF
CDR3 DNA: TGTGCCAGTAGCAACACCGGGGAGCTGTTTTTT

clone size: -
V gene: TRBV7-2
J gene: TRBJ2-7
D gene: TRBD1
CDR3 protein: CASSLEQDRVDGEQYF
CDR3 DNA: TGTGCCAGCAGCTTAGAGCAGGACAGGGTAGATGGGGAGCAGTACTTC

clone size: -
V gene: TRBV7-9
J gene: TRBJ2-7
D gene: -
CDR3 protein: CASSPSGGRGYEQYF
CDR3 DNA: TGTGCCAGCAGCCCCTCGGGTGGCAGGGGCTACGAGCAGTACTTC

clone size: -
V gene: TRBV28
J gene: TRBJ2-3
D gene: TRBD1
CDR3 protein: CASSLRGTGTDTQYF
CDR3 DNA: TGTGCCAGCAGCCTAAGGGGGACAGGGACAGATACGCAGTATTTT

clone size: -
V gene: TRBV19
J gene: TRBJ1-1
D gene: -
CDR3 protein: CASSIGGLGEAFF
CDR3 DNA: TGTGCCAGTAGTATCGGGGGGCTAGGTGAAGCTTTCTTT

clone size: -
V gene: TRBV2
J gene: TRBJ2-3
D gene: TRBD2
CDR3 protein: CASSGRSSGRDTQYF
CDR3 DNA: TGTGCCAGCAGTGGTCGGTCTAGCGGCCGAGATACGCAGTATTTT

clone size: -
V gene: TRBV7-2
J gene: TRBJ2-5
D gene: TRBD2
CDR3 protein: CASSLRPAVAGGRGTQYF
CDR3 DNA: TGTGCCAGCAGCTTAAGGCCGGCGGTAGCGGGAGGCCGCGGGACCCAGTACTTC

clone size: -
V gene: TRBV5-4
J gene: TRBJ2-7
D gene: -
CDR3 protein: CASSLGGVTYEQYF
CDR3 DNA: TGTGCCAGCAGCTTGGGGGGAGTGACCTACGAGCAGTACTTC

clone size: -
V gene: TRBV9
J gene: TRBJ2-3
D gene: -
CDR3 protein: CASSVAASTDTQYF
CDR3 DNA: TGTGCCAGCAGCGTAGCGGCTTCCACAGATACGCAGTATTTT

clone size: -
V gene: TRBV5-1
J gene: TRBJ1-6
D gene: -
CDR3 protein: CASSWRGGGSSYNSPLHF
CDR3 DNA: TGCGCCAGCAGCTGGCGAGGAGGGGGTAGCTCCTATAATTCACCCCTCCACTTT

clone size: -
V gene: TRBV28
J gene: TRBJ1-2
D gene: TRBD1
CDR3 protein: CASSLLRDRVHGYTF
CDR3 DNA: TGTGCCAGCAGTTTACTGAGAGACAGGGTTCATGGCTACACCTTC

clone size: -
V gene: TRBV19
J gene: TRBJ1-5
D gene: -
CDR3 protein: CASSMTVRDTDQPQHF
CDR3 DNA: TGTGCCAGTAGTATGACAGTTCGGGACACCGATCAGCCCCAGCATTTT

clone size: once
V gene: TRBV14
J gene: TRBJ2-5
D gene: TRBD2
CDR3 protein: CASSQEYGLAGEWETQYF
CDR3 DNA: TGTGCCAGCAGCCAAGAATATGGACTAGCGGGAGAATGGGAGACCCAGTACTTC

clone size: -
V gene: TRBV9
J gene: TRBJ2-7
D gene: TRBD2
CDR3 protein: CASSVGGLAGYYEQYF
CDR3 DNA: TGTGCCAGCAGCGTAGGCGGTCTAGCGGGCTACTACGAGCAGTACTTC

clone size: -
V gene: TRBV4-1
J gene: TRBJ2-7
D gene: -
CDR3 protein: CASSHRWTETYEQYF
CDR3 DNA: TGCGCCAGCAGCCACCGGTGGACAGAGACCTACGAGCAGTACTTC

clone size: once
V gene: TRBV28
J gene: TRBJ2-7
D gene: -
CDR3 protein: CASGIGGLGEQYF
CDR3 DNA: TGTGCCAGCGGTATCGGGGGATTAGGGGAGCAGTACTTC

clone size: -
V gene: TRBV11-2
J gene: TRBJ2-7
D gene: TRBD1
CDR3 protein: CASRRTGRGEQYF
CDR3 DNA: TGTGCCAGCAGAAGGACAGGAAGGGGCGAGCAGTACTTC

clone size: -
V gene: TRBV15
J gene: TRBJ2-7
D gene: -
CDR3 protein: CATSRESGAYEQYF
CDR3 DNA: TGTGCCACCAGCAGAGAATCAGGGGCCTACGAGCAGTACTTC